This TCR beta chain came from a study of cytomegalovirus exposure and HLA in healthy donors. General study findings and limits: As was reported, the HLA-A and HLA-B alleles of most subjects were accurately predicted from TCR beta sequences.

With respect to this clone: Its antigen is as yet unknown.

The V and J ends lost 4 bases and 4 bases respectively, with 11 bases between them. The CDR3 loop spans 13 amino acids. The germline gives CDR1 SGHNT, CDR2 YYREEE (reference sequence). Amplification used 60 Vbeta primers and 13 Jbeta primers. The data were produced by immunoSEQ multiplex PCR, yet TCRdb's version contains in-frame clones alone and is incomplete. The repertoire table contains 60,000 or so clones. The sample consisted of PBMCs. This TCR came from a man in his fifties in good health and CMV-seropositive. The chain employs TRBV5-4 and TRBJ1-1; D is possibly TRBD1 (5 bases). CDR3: CASSLRGGTEAFF. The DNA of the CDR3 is TGTGCCAGCAGCCTCCGGGGGGGCACTGAAGCTTTCTTT.